The rows below give T cell receptor beta chains drawn from one sample of a study of identical twins. Via MiXCR, TCRdb re-called the 5' RACE reads, giving one row per CDR3 protein. The table shows 600,000 to 700,000 distinct CDR3 sequences, with around 20% occurring only once. This sample was also put to use in a study of T cells expressing NK-cell markers.

Source material: PBMCs. These receptors all come from a woman under 30 in good health. The CDR3 runs from the conserved cysteine through the conserved F or W. Each record gives: D gene, clone size, J gene, V gene, CDR3 DNA, CDR3 protein. The D gene is left open where the match is weak. Clone size appears in some rows only: once, few, many, or a class for an expanded clone.

>TRBD2|.|TRBJ2-7|TRBV7-2
TGTGCCAGCAGACCCTCGGGTAGCGGGGACTACGAGCAGTACTTC
CASRPSGSGDYEQYF
>TRBD2|few|TRBJ2-1|TRBV28
TGTGCCAGCCATTCCGCGGGACTAGCGGGAGTAAGGGGCAATGAGCAGTTCTTC
CASHSAGLAGVRGNEQFF
>.|.|TRBJ2-7|TRBV6-5
TGTGCCAGCAGTTACGGATGGAGGGGATACTACGAGCAGTACTTC
CASSYGWRGYYEQYF
>TRBD2|.|TRBJ2-7|TRBV20-1
TGCAGTGCCCTAAACCCCCCAGGTCTAGCGGGGCTATACGAGCAGTACTTC
CSALNPPGLAGLYEQYF
>.|.|TRBJ2-5|TRBV7-2
TGTGCCAGCAGCTTGGGACACTCCCAAGAGACCCAGTACTTC
CASSLGHSQETQYF
>TRBD2|.|TRBJ2-7|TRBV5-1
TGCGCCAGCAGCTTGGGGGTGCTAGCGGACTCCTACGAGCAGTACTTC
CASSLGVLADSYEQYF
>TRBD2|many|TRBJ2-2|TRBV10-3
TGTGCCATCAGTGAGGCGGGGGACACCGGGGAGCTGTTTTTT
CAISEAGDTGELFF
>TRBD1|.|TRBJ1-2|TRBV10-3
TGTGCCATCAGGGATTTAGACAGGGCCTCCTACACCTTC
CAIRDLDRASYTF
>.|few|TRBJ2-7|TRBV21-1
TGTGCCAGCAGCATGGGGACTAGCGGGGGACCCTACGAGCAGTACTTC
CASSMGTSGGPYEQYF
>.|.|TRBJ1-1|TRBV6-5
TGTGCCAGCAGTTACAGTCTCCACACAGAAGCTTTCTTT
CASSYSLHTEAFF